What follows describes a single TCR beta chain. This receptor's antigen is unknown. No qualities accompany the bases; no much larger clone lies one base away. The data derive from a study of shared clonotypes between healthy human individuals (dated by TCRdb to 2018 to 2021). General notes on the study: The cohort included three men and a couple of women between 18 and 49 years of age. To increase sequencing depth and limit assay-specific biases, TCR repertoire library preparation and sequencing were carried out by different laboratories using diverse techniques. To estimate repertoire size and how much clonotypes are shared between individuals, the study performed deep sequencing of blood TCR repertoires from roughly five healthy adults. Between about 0.85 and 10 billion PBMCs per donor were obtained by leukapheresis. For each donor, CD4 naive and CD4 memory were each run on three plates, CD8 naive on two plates, and CD8 memory on one plate. General conclusions and limits of the study: Higher generation probabilities were observed for clonotypes shared by all four sorted-subset donors than for non-shared clonotypes. Incomplete sequencing was indicated by rarefaction of sorted-subset datasets, despite the large sequencing depth. Sampling was restricted to blood, and TCR repertoires in tissues likely differ from the TCR repertoires found in blood. Because the study included a small number of donors, the genetic and exposure-history diversity represented was limited. Across several donors, approximately 5% of naive CD4, roughly 3.3% of naive CD8, roughly 2.2% of memory CD4, and approximately 0.4% of memory CD8 clonotypes were shared. Naive subsets generally had larger estimated clonotype richness than memory subsets did. Pairwise subsampling indicated that sequencing depth was expected to affect the degree of clonotype sharing among donors.

Trimming takes 4 bases from V and 2 bases from J, and the germline ends sit 15 bases apart. CDR1 is given as LNHDA and CDR2 as SQIVND, both from the germline V gene (reference sequence). Spanning cysteine to phenylalanine, the CDR3 consists of 16 amino acids. This entry keeps only the CDR3 DNA: 48 bases, framed from base 1. Healthy HIV-negative adults with no recently reported acute infections or vaccinations were included as donors. Only Caucasian adults living in Nashville, Tennessee, USA were represented among the donors. CD4+ T cells were enriched by magnetic negative selection; naive cells were then positively selected on CD45RA, and the negative fraction formed the memory subset. After blood collection by leukapheresis, PBMCs were isolated using Ficoll-Histopaque density gradient centrifugation and then cryopreserved in the vapor phase of liquid nitrogen. Purity and quantity of every magnetically sorted T cell population were checked by analytical flow cytometry. Each sorted fraction had its genomic DNA isolated and then quantified by UV absorbance on a Nanodrop 2000c.

TCR CDR3 regions were amplified from genomic DNA by multiplex PCR using the deep immunoSEQ assay. Extracted genomic DNA from each cell subset was distributed evenly across all wells of several immunoSEQ 96-well plates, and each plate was treated as a replicate. For sorted subsets, 200 ng of genomic DNA, equivalent to some 33,000 T cell genomes, went into each replicate PCR. Purified libraries were quantified with a Qubit 3.0 fluorometer, sized on a Bioanalyzer 2100, and re-quantified with the KAPA Library Quantification kit. A separate single-read 150-cycle Illumina NextSeq 550 flow cell was used to sequence each immunoSEQ 96-well plate. Per the authors' processing: Because the immunoSEQ output included only junctional sequences and no quality scores, the filtering could not be the same as the filtering used for full-length reads. To assign V/J genes and CDR3, sequences were annotated using PyIR, a Python wrapper for IgBLAST v1.9, with IMGT germline references. Reads were removed for weak V/J assignments (E-value above 1e-6), missing CDR3, stop codons, out-of-frame junctions, or ambiguous translated residues. V3J clonotypes were defined as sequences sharing the same inferred V gene, J gene, and CDR3 amino acid sequence. To compute the percentage overlap between repertoires, the number of shared unique clonotypes was divided by the size of the smaller repertoire. RTK rarefaction, the Chao1 estimator, and Recon v2.1 estimates of unobserved clonotypes were used to assess repertoire richness. Generation probabilities for all TCRbeta clonotypes obtained by the gDNA method from several donors were computed using OLGA. TCRdb took over this immuneACCESS table, retaining in-frame rearrangements with V and J assigned. Such tables are incomplete; in checked studies, under half of the missing clones stem from an unresolved V gene, and the remainder is unexplained. D and trimming come from the DNA, and the V and J calls and clone size come from that table. The table for this sample lists some 2,000,000 clones; 90% to 96% of them were counted only once. The ten top clones hold roughly 0.13% of the sample.

The receptor comes from a man in his late teens or twenties in good health. The chain is made from TRBV19 and TRBJ1-5; a weak D assignment points to TRBD1 (5 bases agree). Input material: naive CD4+ T cells sorted from blood. In light of the paper, this sample's cell subset or site label describes: CD45RA+ positively selected. The nucleotides are TGTGCCAGTAGTAAGACGGGACCGAGGGGCAATCAGCCCCAGCATTTT. Its product reads: CASSKTGPRGNQPQHF.